These 30 T cell receptor beta chains share one sample of origin, sequenced in a study of spatial heterogeneity in lung cancer. Time point specified: sample taken at primary tumor resection. One entry per CDR3 protein, called by TCRdb with MiXCR from the 5' RACE reads. The sample has 20,000 to 25,000 distinct CDR3 sequences; approximately 4.6% are singletons. The input for sequencing was PBMCs, taken at surgery. Every receptor here comes from a male donor with early-stage non-small cell lung cancer.

This clonotype was observed many times. This chain joins TRBV12-3 or TRBV12-4 and TRBJ1-6; TRBD1 matches at 9 bases. Trimming cost V 5 bases and J 7 bases; bases outside gene matches: 6. The CDR3 is 15 residues long. The CDR3 nucleotides are TGTGCCAGCAGTGCCGGGACAGGGAAGAATTCACCCCTCCACTTT. It is translated as CASSAGTGKNSPLHF.

The J gene is TRBJ2-2, the V gene TRBV18; TRBD2 is a possible D gene (5 bases). The length of the CDR3 is 14 residues. The germline CDR1 and CDR2 sequences are KGHSH and LQKENI. V lost 2 bases, J lost 3 bases, and 7 bases lay in between. For the CDR3, the DNA is TGTGCCAGCTCACCAGGGAGCCACACCGGGGAGCTGTTTTTT. It codes for CASSPGSHTGELFF.

This clonotype was detected many times. The rearrangement links TRBV6-5 to TRBJ2-6; D is unclear. The V gene's germline CDR1 is MNHEY and CDR2 SVGAGI. This CDR3 is built from 13 residues. Trimming stripped 7 bases from V and 2 bases from J, with 6 bases between. The CDR3 region is CASMVTGANVLTF. The CDR3 DNA reads TGTGCCAGCATGGTAACTGGGGCCAACGTCCTGACTTTC.

This clonotype counts as medium-sized. The J gene is TRBJ2-1, the V gene TRBV7-3; 8 bases align to TRBD1. The germline V gene encodes CDR1 SGHTA and CDR2 FQGTGA. The CDR3 length is 15 residues. V shed 5 bases and J 8 bases; nucleotides not matched to a gene: 11. This CDR3 is CASSAAGQGWDEQFF. The CDR3 DNA follows: TGTGCCAGCAGCGCGGCTGGACAGGGATGGGATGAGCAGTTCTTC.

This clonotype was detected a few times. The chain is built from TRBV11-2 and TRBJ2-7, with 10 bases lining up with TRBD2. Per germline, CDR1 SGHAT and CDR2 FQNNGV. The CDR3 contains 16 residues. Trimming cost V 7 bases and J 6 bases; bases outside gene matches: 15. The CDR3 DNA sequence: TGTGCCAGCACCATCCTCGCGGCTAGCGGGAGTCGCGAGCAGTACTTC. It yields the protein CASTILAASGSREQYF.

This clonotype has at least ten counts. This chain uses TRBV11-2 with TRBJ2-7; 9 positions agree with TRBD2. Germline V gene lookup returns CDR1 SGHAT and CDR2 FQNNGV. The CDR3 length is 14 residues. V lost 1 base, J lost 3 bases, and 1 base stayed unmatched. The CDR3 DNA is TGTGCCAGCAGCTTAGGGACTAGCGTCTACGAGCAGTACTTC. This gives the protein CASSLGTSVYEQYF.

This clonotype rates as medium-sized. V gene TRBV28 combines with J gene TRBJ2-1; TRBD1 aligns across 7 bases. CDR1 and CDR2 (germline): MDHEN, SYDVKM. After removal of 7 bases from V and 6 bases from J, the junction contained 18 bases not matched to a gene. The CDR3 loop spans 17 amino acids. CDR3 coding DNA: TGTGCCAGCAAAAGGGACAGTCGACACCAGTGGAGCAATGAGCAGTTCTTC. As protein: CASKRDSRHQWSNEQFF.

This clonotype has a count of ten or more. The chain combines TRBV4-1 with TRBJ2-3; 10 nucleotides match TRBD1. V dropped 4 bases and J dropped 2; count of bases not matched to a gene: 3. Looked up from germline, CDR1 is MGHRA and CDR2 is YSYEKL. The CDR3 totals 15 residues. In DNA, the CDR3 is TGCGCCAGCAGCCGGACAGGGGGATTCACAGATACGCAGTATTTT. This codes for CASSRTGGFTDTQYF.

This clonotype is termed medium-sized (0.01 to 0.1%). This chain joins TRBV12-3 or TRBV12-4 and TRBJ2-5; D call uncertain. V lost 0 bases and J 7 bases, leaving 9 bases between the germline ends. There are 13 residues in the CDR3. The CDR3 DNA is TGTGCCAGCAGTTTAGCCGAAAAGGGGACCCAGTACTTC. It specifies CASSLAEKGTQYF.

The rearrangement links TRBV12-3 or TRBV12-4 to TRBJ1-1; D gene uncertain. Trimming took 6 bases from V and 0 from J, leaving 8 bases between them. This CDR3 has 13 amino acids. CDR3 loop: CASSNDMNTEAFF. The CDR3 DNA reads as TGTGCCAGCAGCAATGACATGAACACTGAAGCTTTCTTT.

In regard to this clonotype: A single base separates this from a much larger clone, so it may be a read error. The CDR3 here is CVSSSPYTTGSFNQPQHF. The CDR3 DNA reads as TGTGTCAGCAGCTCTCCTTATACGACAGGATCGTTCAATCAGCCCCAGCATTTT. V and J are TRBV5-5 and TRBJ1-5, with D perhaps TRBD1 (6 bases). Germline V lookup: CDR1 SGHKS, CDR2 YYEKEE (reference sequence). This CDR3 has 18 residues.

DNA of the CDR3: TGTGCCAGCAGTTTATGGGCGGGGGGCCCACAAGAGCAGTACTTC. It translates to CASSLWAGGPQEQYF. The chain combines TRBV12-3 or TRBV12-4 with TRBJ2-7; 8 bases align to TRBD2. V was pared by 2 bases and J by 7 bases, with 10 bases of the junction left unmatched. The CDR3 consists of 15 residues.

This clonotype has ten or more counts. The genes are TRBV11-2 and TRBJ2-3, with 7 bases fitting TRBD1. The CDR3 length is 15 residues. Trimming cost V 5 bases and J 7 bases; bases outside gene matches: 12. Per germline, CDR1 SGHAT and CDR2 FQNNGV. The CDR3 here is CASSQTGQLRNTQYF. CDR3 nucleotides: TGTGCCAGCAGCCAAACGGGACAGCTAAGGAATACGCAGTATTTT.

This clonotype has ten or more counts. This chain links TRBV27 with TRBJ1-1; D gene unclear. This CDR3 spans 14 amino acids. Germline loops: CDR1 MNHEY, CDR2 SMNVEV (reference sequence). The V end lost 5 bases, the J end lost 0 bases, and 10 bases lay between the germline ends. CDR3 DNA: TGTGCCAGCAGTCCATACGGGATGAACACTGAAGCTTTCTTT. Amino acid sequence: CASSPYGMNTEAFF.

This clonotype was observed a handful of times. The rearrangement links TRBV7-6 to TRBJ2-2, with D unclear. Germline V gene lookup returns CDR1 SGHVS and CDR2 FNYEAQ. The CDR3 is made up of 13 amino acids. V gave up 5 bases and J gave up 8 bases, with 12 bases separating them. In DNA, the CDR3 is TGTGCCAGCAGCCCCCGGTTATCAGGGGAGCTGTTTTTT. This sequence encodes CASSPRLSGELFF.

This clonotype was counted many times. The chain employs TRBV7-6 and TRBJ2-7; a weak D match, TRBD1 (5 bases). CDR3 size: 14 residues. The germline gives CDR1 SGHVS, CDR2 FNYEAQ. Between the trimmed V and J ends, which lost 5 bases and 0 bases, there was a span of 11 bases. CDR3 sequence: CASSQTVSSYEQYF. DNA of the CDR3: TGTGCCAGCAGCCAGACAGTGAGCTCCTACGAGCAGTACTTC.

This clonotype came up many times. The genes are TRBV6-6 and TRBJ2-2; 11 nucleotides agree with TRBD2. Germline V lookup: CDR1 MNHNY, CDR2 SVGAGI (reference sequence). Trimming removed 4 bases from V and 1 base from J; junction bases left unmatched: 2. This CDR3 spans 16 amino acids. Here the CDR3 DNA reads TGTGCCAGCAGTTCCGGGACTAGCGGGAACACCGGGGAGCTGTTTTTT. Translating gives CASSSGTSGNTGELFF.

V and J are TRBV9 and TRBJ2-3; D is perhaps TRBD1 or TRBD2 (6 bases each). Per germline, CDR1 SGDLS and CDR2 YYNGEE. Between the trimmed V and J ends, which lost 0 bases and 2 bases, there was a span of 13 bases. This CDR3 has 16 residues. The CDR3 DNA reads as TGTGCCAGCAGCGTAGTAACCGGGGGCATCACAGATACGCAGTATTTT. Protein product: CASSVVTGGITDTQYF. Full variable domain (remainder filled in from reference TRBV9 and TRBJ2-3): DSGVTQTPKHLITATGQRVTLRCSPRSGDLSVYWYQQSLDQGLQFLIQYYNGEERAKGNILERFSAQQFPDLHSELNLSSLELGDSALYFCASSVVTGGITDTQYFGPGTRLTVL.

This clonotype appeared a few times. The chain's CDR3 is CASSYGGGGEKLFF. The DNA for the CDR3 is TGTGCCAGCAGTTACGGTGGGGGAGGTGAAAAACTGTTTTTT. The chain has TRBV6-5 and TRBJ1-4; possibly TRBD1 for D (5 bases). CDR3 size: 14 residues. The germline gives CDR1 MNHEY, CDR2 SVGAGI. V was clipped by 2 bases and J by 7 bases, with 11 bases between them.

This clonotype is classed as medium-sized. This chain uses TRBV6-1 with TRBJ1-5; TRBD1 matches at 7 bases. The CDR3 totals 12 residues. The germline CDR1 and CDR2 sequences are MNHNS and SASEGT. The junction had 2 bases not matched to a gene; V was cut back by 10 bases and J by 2 bases. CDR3 nucleotides: TGTGCCACCACAGGGGGCAATCAGCCCCAGCATTTT. As protein: CATTGGNQPQHF.

This clonotype was detected many times. The chain recombines TRBV5-6 with TRBJ2-7; D call uncertain. The germline V and J ends were trimmed by 2 bases and 5 bases, with 8 bases remaining between them. This CDR3 contains 12 residues. Germline CDR1 is SGHDT and CDR2 is YYEEEE. DNA for the CDR3: TGTGCCAGCAGCTTTACCGAGGACGAGCAGTACTTC. Amino acids: CASSFTEDEQYF.

This clonotype came up many times. The chain combines TRBV6-5 with TRBJ2-7, with D hard to call. The CDR3 has 13 amino acids. The germline V gene has CDR1 MNHEY and CDR2 SVGAGI. Deletions cut 5 bases from V and 2 bases from J, with 10 bases between. The CDR3 protein is CASSGQATYEQYF. CDR3 in DNA: TGTGCCAGCAGTGGCCAGGCAACCTACGAGCAGTACTTC.

This clonotype has ten or more counts. V is TRBV20-1 and J is TRBJ2-3; a possible D gene is TRBD1 (5 bases). Germline CDR1 and CDR2: DFQATT and SNEGSKA (reference sequence). Trimming took off 4 bases at V and 0 bases at J, with 8 bases between the two ends. The CDR3 extends over 13 amino acids. CDR3 in DNA: TGCAGTGCTATAGGGGTGAGCACAGATACGCAGTATTTT. It yields the protein CSAIGVSTDTQYF.

This clonotype was recorded many times. The chain links TRBV12-3 or TRBV12-4 to TRBJ2-2; TRBD1 matches 8 bases. This CDR3 has 15 residues. V trimming: 1 base; J trimming: 3 bases; junction bases outside the gene matches: 1. The CDR3 sequence: CASSLGTGYTGELFF. The CDR3 nucleotides are TGTGCCAGCAGTTTAGGGACAGGGTACACCGGGGAGCTGTTTTTT.

At least ten counts were recorded for this clonotype. The chain is built from TRBV20-1 and TRBJ2-4; TRBD2 matches at 9 bases. The CDR3 contains 15 residues. Germline V gene sequence: CDR1 DFQATT, CDR2 SNEGSKA (reference sequence). V was pared by 3 bases and J by 5 bases, with 8 bases of the junction left unmatched. CDR3 nucleotide sequence: TGCAGTGCTAGGCAGCGGGGGGTTAGCCAAAACATTCAGTACTTC. This encodes CSARQRGVSQNIQYF.

There are many counts of this clonotype. The rearrangement links TRBV2 to TRBJ2-5; D is perhaps TRBD1 (6 bases). Trimming pared 7 bases from V and 2 bases from J, leaving 17 bases between. From germline, CDR1 is SNHLY and CDR2 FYNNEI. The CDR3 has 15 amino acids. The CDR3 protein is CASKGELFIQETQYF. In DNA form, the CDR3 reads TGTGCCAGCAAGGGGGAACTGTTCATTCAAGAGACCCAGTACTTC.

This clonotype was picked up many times. The rearrangement links TRBV20-1 to TRBJ1-4, with a weak D call TRBD1 (6 bases). CDR1 and CDR2 (germline): DFQATT, SNEGSKA (reference sequence). V lost 5 bases, J lost 8 bases, and 18 bases lay in between. CDR3 size: 14 residues. CDR3 sequence reads: CSALKQGVGEKLFF. CDR3 DNA: TGCAGTGCTCTTAAACAGGGCGTCGGGGAAAAACTGTTTTTT.

Many counts were recorded for this clonotype. V and J are TRBV4-3 and TRBJ2-7, with D maybe TRBD1 (6 bases). Germline V gene sequence: CDR1 LGHNA, CDR2 YSLEER. Trimming pared 3 bases from V and 3 bases from J, leaving 9 bases between. The CDR3 is 13 amino acids. In DNA form, the CDR3 reads TGCGCCAGCAGCCAGGACAGATTCTACGAGCAGTACTTC. Its protein product is CASSQDRFYEQYF.

The CDR3 spells CASSSGQGAGANVLTF. The DNA for the CDR3 is TGTGCCAGTAGTTCGGGACAGGGGGCTGGGGCCAACGTCCTGACTTTC. The chain carries TRBV19 and TRBJ2-6, with 11 bases lining up with TRBD1. Trimming cost V 5 bases and J 2 bases; bases outside gene matches: 2. CDR3 length: 16 residues. The germline V gene has CDR1 LNHDA and CDR2 SQIVND (reference sequence).

The chain links TRBV12-5 to TRBJ2-5; no definite D call. The CDR3 contains 10 residues. The V gene lost 6 bases and the J gene lost 4 bases, with 3 bases spanning the gap. CDR1 is LGHNT and CDR2 is FRNRAP in the germline V gene. CDR3 bases: TGTGCTAGTGGCGGAGAGACCCAGTACTTC. This sequence encodes CASGGETQYF.